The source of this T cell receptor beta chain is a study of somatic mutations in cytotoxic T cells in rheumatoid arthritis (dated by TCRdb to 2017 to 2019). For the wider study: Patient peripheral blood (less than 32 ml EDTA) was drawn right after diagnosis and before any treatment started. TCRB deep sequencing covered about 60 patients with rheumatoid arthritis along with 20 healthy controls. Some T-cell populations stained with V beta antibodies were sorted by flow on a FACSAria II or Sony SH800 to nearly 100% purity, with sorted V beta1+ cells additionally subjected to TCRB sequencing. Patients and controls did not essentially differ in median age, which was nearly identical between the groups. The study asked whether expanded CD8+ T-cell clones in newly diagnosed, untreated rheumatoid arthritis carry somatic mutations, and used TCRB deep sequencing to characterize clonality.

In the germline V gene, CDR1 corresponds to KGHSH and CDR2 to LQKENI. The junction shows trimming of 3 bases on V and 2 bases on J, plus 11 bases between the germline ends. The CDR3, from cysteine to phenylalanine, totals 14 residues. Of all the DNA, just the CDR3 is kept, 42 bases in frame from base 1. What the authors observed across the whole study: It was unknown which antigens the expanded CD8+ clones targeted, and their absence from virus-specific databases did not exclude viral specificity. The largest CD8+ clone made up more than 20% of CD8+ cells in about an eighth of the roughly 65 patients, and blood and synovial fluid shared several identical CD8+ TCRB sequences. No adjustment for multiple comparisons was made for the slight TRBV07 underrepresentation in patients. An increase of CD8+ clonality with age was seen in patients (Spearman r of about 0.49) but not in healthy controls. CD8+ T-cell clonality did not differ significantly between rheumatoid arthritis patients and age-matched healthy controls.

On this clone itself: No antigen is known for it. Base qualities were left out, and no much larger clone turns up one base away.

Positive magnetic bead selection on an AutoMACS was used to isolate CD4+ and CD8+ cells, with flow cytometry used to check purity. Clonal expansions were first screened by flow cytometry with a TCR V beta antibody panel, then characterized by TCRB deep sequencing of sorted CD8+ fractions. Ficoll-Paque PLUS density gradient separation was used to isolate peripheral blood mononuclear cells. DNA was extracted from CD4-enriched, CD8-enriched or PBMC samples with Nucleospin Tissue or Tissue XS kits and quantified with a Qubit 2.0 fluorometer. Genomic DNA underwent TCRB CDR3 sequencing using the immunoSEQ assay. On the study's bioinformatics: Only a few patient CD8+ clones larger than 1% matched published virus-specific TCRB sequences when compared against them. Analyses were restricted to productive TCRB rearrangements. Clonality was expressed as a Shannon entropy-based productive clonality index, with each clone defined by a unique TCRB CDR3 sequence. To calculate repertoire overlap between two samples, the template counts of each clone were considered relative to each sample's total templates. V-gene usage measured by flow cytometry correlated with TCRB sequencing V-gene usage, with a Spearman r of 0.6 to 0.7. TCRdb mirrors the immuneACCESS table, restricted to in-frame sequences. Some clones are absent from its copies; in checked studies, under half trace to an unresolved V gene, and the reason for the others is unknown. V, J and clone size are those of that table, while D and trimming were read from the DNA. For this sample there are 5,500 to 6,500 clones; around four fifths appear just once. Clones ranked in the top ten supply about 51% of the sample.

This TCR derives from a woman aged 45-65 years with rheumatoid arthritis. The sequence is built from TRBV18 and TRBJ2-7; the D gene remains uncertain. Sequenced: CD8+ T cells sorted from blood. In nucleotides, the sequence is TGTGCCAGCTCACCCGGAGTCGGTGCCTACGAGCAGTACTTC. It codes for CASSPGVGAYEQYF.